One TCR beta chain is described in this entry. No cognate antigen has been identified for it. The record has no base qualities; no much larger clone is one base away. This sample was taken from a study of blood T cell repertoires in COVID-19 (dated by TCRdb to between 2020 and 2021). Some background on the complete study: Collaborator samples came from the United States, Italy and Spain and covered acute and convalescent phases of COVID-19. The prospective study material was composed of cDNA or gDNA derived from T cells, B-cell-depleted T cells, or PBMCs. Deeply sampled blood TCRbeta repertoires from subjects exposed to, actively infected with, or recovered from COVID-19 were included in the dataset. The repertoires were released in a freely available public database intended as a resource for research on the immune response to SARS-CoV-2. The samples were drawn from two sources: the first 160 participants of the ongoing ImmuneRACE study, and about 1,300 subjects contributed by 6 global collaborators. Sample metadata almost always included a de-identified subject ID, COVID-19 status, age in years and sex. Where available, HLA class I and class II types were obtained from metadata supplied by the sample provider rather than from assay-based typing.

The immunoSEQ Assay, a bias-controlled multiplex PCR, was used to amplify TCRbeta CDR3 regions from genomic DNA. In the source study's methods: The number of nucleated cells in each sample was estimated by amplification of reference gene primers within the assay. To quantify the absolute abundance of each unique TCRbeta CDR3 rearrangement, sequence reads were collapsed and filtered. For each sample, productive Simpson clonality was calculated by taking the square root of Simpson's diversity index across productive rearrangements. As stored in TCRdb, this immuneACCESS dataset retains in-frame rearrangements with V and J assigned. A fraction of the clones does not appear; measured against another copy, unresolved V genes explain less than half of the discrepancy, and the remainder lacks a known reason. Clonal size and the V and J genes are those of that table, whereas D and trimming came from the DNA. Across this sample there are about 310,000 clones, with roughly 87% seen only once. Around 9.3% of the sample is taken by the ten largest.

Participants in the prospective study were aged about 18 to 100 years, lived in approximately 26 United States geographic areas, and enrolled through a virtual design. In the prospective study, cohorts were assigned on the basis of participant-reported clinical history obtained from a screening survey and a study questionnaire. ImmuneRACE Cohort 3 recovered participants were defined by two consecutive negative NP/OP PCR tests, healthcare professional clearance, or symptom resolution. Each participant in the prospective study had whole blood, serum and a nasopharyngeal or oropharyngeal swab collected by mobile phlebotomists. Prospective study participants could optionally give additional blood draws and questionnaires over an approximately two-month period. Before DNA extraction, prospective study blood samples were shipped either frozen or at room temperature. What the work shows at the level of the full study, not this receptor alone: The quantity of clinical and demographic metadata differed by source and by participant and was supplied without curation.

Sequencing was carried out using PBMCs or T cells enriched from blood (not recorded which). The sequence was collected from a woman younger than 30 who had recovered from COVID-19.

The nucleotide sequence reads as follows: TGTGCCAGCAAGGCAGGGAGGAAGAACTATGGCTACACCTTC. It translates as CASKAGRKNYGYTF. The rearrangement joined TRBV21-1 to TRBJ1-2. TRBV21-1 corresponds to a pseudogene. The CDR3 goes from the cysteine to the phenylalanine over 14 residues. CDR3 DNA only is kept here, 42 bases in frame from base 1.